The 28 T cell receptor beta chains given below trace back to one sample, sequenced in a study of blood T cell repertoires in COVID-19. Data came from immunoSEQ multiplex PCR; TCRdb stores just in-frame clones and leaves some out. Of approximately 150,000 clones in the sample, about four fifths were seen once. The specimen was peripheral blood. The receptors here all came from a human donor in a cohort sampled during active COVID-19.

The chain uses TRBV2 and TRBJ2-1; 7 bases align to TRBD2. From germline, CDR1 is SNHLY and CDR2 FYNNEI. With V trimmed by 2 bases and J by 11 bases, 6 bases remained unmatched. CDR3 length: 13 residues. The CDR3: CASSELRDYKQFF. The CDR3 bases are TGTGCCAGCAGTGAACTCCGGGACTACAAGCAGTTCTTC. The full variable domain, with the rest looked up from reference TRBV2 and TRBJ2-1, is EPEVTQTPSHQVTQMGQEVILRCVPISNHLYFYWYRQILGQKVEFLVSFYNNEISEKSEIFDDQFSVERPDGSNFTLKIRSTKLEDSAMYFCASSELRDYKQFFGPGTRLTVL.

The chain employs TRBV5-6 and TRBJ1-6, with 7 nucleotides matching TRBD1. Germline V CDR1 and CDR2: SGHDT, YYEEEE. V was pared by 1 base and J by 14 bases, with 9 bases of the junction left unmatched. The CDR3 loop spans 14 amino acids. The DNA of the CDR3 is TGTGCCAGCAGCTTGAACAGGGGCCCTGGCACCCTCCACTTT. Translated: CASSLNRGPGTLHF.

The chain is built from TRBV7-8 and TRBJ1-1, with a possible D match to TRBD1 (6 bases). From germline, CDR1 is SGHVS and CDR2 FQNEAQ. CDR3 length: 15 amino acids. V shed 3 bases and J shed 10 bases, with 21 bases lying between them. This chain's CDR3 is CASSFRPRGALGAFF. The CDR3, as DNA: TGTGCCAGCAGCTTTCGTCCGCGGGGGGCGTTAGGAGCTTTCTTT.

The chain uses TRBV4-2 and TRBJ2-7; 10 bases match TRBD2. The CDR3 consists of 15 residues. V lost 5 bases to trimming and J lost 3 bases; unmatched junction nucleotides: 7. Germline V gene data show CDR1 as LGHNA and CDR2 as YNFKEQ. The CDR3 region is CASSATSGTNYEQYF. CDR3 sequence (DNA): TGTGCCAGCAGCGCCACTAGCGGGACAAACTACGAGCAGTACTTC.

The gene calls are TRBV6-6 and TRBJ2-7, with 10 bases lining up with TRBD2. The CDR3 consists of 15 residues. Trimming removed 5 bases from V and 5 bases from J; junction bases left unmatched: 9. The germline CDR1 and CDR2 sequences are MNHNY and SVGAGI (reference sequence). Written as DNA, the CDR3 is TGTGCCAGCAGTCCCCAGGTTACTAGCGGGAACGAGCAGTACTTC. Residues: CASSPQVTSGNEQYF.

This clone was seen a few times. The CDR3 DNA reads as TGTGCCAGTAATCCCGGGACAGGGGGCTATGGCTACACCTTC. Encoded protein: CASNPGTGGYGYTF. The J gene is TRBJ1-2, the V gene TRBV19; TRBD1 agrees at 11 bases. The V and J ends lost 7 bases and 4 bases, in that order; junction bases with no gene match: 5. The CDR3 is made up of 14 amino acids. Germline loops: CDR1 LNHDA, CDR2 SQIVND (reference sequence).

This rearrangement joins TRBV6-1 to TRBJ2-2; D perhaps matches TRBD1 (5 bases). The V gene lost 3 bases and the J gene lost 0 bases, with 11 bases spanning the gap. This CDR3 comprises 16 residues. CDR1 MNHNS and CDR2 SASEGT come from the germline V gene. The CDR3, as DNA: TGTGCCAGCAGTGAGGCCAGGGTAGCGAACACCGGGGAGCTGTTTTTT. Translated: CASSEARVANTGELFF.

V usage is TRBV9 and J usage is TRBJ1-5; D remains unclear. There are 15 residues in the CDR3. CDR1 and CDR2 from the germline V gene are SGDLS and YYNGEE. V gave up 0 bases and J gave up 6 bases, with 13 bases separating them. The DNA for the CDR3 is TGTGCCAGCAGCGTAGGTGGAGTGGAAAGTCAGCCCCAGCATTTT. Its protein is CASSVGGVESQPQHF. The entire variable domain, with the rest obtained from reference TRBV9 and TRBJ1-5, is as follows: DSGVTQTPKHLITATGQRVTLRCSPRSGDLSVYWYQQSLDQGLQFLIQYYNGEERAKGNILERFSAQQFPDLHSELNLSSLELGDSALYFCASSVGGVESQPQHFGDGTRLSIL.

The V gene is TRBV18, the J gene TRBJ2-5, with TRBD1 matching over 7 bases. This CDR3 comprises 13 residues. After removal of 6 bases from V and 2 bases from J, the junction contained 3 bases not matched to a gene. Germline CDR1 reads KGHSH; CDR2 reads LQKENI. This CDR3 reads CASSGQLQETQYF. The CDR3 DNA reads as TGTGCCAGCTCGGGACAGCTACAAGAGACCCAGTACTTC.

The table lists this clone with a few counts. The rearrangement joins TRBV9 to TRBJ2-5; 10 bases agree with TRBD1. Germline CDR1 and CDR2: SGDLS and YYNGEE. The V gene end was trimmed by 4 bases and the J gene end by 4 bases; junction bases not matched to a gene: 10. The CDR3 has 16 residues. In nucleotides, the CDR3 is TGTGCCAGCAGCTTGAGGACAGGGGGGCTACGAGAGACCCAGTACTTC. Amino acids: CASSLRTGGLRETQYF.

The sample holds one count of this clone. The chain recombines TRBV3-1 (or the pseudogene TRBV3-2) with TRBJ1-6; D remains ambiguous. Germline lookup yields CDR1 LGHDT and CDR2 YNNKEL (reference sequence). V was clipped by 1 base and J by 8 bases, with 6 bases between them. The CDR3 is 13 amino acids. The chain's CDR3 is CASSQVSDSPLHF. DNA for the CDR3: TGTGCCAGCAGCCAAGTTTCGGATTCACCCCTCCACTTT.

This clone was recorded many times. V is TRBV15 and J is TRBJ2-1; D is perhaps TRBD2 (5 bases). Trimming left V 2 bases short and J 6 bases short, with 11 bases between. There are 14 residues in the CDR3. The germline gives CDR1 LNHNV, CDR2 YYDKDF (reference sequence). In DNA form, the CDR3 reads TGTGCCACCAGCAGAAAGGACTTTCCCAATGAGCAGTTCTTC. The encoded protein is CATSRKDFPNEQFF.

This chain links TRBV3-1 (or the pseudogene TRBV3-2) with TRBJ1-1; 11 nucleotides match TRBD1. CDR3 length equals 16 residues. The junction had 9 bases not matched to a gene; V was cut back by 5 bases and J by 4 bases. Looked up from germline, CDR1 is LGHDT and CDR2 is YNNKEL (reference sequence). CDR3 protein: CASSSDFGTGGTEAFF. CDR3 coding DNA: TGTGCCAGCAGCTCGGATTTCGGGACAGGGGGCACTGAAGCTTTCTTT.

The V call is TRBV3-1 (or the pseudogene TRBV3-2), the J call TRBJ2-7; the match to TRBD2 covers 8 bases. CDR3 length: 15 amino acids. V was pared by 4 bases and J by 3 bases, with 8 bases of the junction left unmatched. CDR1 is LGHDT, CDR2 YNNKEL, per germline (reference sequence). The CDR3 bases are TGTGCCAGCAGCCCCCTCAGCGGGGGCTACTACGAGCAGTACTTC. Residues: CASSPLSGGYYEQYF.

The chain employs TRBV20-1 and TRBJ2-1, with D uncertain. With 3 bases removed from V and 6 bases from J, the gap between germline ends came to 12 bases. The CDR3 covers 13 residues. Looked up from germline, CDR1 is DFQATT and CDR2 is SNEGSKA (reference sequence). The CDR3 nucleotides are TGCAGTGCTAGTTCCCGCGTTCCCAATGAGCAGTTCTTC. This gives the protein CSASSRVPNEQFF.

The CDR3, as DNA: TGTGCCAGTAGCCCTGGCAATCAGCCCCAGCATTTT. It is translated as CASSPGNQPQHF. The rearrangement uses TRBV19 and TRBJ1-5; the D is unclear. Between the trimmed V and J ends, which lost 6 bases and 2 bases, there was a span of 5 bases. Germline-derived CDR1 and CDR2 are LNHDA and SQIVND (reference sequence). The CDR3 length is 12 residues.

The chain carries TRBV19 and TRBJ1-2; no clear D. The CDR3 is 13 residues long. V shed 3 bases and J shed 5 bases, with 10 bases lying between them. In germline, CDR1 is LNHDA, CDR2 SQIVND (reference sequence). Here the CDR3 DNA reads TGTGCCAGTAGTATGACGGGATTATATGGCTACACCTTC. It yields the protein CASSMTGLYGYTF.

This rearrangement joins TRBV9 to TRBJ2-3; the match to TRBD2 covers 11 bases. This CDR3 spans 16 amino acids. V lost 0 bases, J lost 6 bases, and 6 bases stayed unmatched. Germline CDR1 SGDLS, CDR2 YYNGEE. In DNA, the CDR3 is TGTGCCAGCAGCGTAGGGGTAGCGGGAGGGCAGGATACGCAGTATTTT. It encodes CASSVGVAGGQDTQYF.

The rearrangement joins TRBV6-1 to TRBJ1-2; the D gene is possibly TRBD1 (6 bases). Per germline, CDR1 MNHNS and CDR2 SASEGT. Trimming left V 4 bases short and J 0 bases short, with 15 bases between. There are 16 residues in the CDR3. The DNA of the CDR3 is TGTGCCAGCAGTGGGGGGACATGGGGAACTAACTATGGCTACACCTTC. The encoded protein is CASSGGTWGTNYGYTF.

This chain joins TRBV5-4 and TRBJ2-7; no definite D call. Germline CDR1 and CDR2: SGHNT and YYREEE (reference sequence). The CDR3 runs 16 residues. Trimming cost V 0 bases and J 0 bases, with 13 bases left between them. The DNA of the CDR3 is TGTGCCAGCAGCTTGGGTCCCCTATCGGGCTCCTACGAGCAGTACTTC. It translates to CASSLGPLSGSYEQYF.

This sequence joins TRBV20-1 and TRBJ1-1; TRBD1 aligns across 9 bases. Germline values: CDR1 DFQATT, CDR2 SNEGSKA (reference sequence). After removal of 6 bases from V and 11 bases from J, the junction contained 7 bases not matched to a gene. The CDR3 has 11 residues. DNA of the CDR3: TGCAGTGCAAACAGGGGGCCGGGGGCTTTCTTT. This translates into CSANRGPGAFF.

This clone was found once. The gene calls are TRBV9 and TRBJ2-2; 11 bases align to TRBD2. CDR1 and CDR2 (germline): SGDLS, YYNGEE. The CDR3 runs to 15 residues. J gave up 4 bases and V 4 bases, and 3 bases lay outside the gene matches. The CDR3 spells CASSPGTSGTGELFF. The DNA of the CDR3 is TGTGCCAGCAGCCCCGGGACTAGCGGCACCGGGGAGCTGTTTTTT.

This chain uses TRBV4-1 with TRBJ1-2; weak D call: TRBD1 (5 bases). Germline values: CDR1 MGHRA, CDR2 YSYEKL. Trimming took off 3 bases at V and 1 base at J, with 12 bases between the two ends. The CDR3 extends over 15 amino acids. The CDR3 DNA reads TGCGCCAGCAGCCACCCTTGGGGGGGTAACTATGGCTACACCTTC. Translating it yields CASSHPWGGNYGYTF.

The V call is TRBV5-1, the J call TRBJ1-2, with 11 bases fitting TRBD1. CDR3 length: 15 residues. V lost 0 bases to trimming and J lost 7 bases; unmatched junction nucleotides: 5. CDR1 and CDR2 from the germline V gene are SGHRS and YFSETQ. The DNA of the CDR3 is TGCGCCAGCAGCTTGGCCGCCGGACAGGGGGCTGGCTACACCTTC. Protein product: CASSLAAGQGAGYTF. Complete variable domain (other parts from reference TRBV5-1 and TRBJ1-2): KAGVTQTPRYLIKTRGQQVTLSCSPISGHRSVSWYQQTPGQGLQFLFEYFSETQRNKGNFPGRFSGRQFSNSRSEMNVSTLELGDSALYLCASSLAAGQGAGYTFGSGTRLTVV.

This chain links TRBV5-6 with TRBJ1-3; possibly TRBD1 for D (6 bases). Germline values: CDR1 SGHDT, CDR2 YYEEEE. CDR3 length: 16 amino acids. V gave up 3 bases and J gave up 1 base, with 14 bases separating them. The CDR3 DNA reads TGTGCCAGCAGCTCCGAGGGGGGGTTGTCTGGAAACACCATATATTTT. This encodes CASSSEGGLSGNTIYF.

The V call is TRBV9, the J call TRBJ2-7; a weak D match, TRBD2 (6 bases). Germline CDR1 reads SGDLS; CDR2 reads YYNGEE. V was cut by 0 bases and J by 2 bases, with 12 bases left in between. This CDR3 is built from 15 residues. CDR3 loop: CASSVGSSGPYEQYF. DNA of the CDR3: TGTGCCAGCAGCGTAGGTAGTAGCGGCCCCTACGAGCAGTACTTC.

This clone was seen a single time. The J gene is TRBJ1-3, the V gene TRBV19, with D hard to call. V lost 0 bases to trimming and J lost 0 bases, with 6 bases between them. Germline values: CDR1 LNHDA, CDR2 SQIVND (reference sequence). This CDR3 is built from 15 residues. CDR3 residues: CASSIDRFSGNTIYF. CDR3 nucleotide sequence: TGTGCCAGTAGTATAGACAGGTTCTCTGGAAACACCATATATTTT. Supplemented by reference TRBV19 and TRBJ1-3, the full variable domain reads DGGITQSPKYLFRKEGQNVTLSCEQNLNHDAMYWYRQDPGQGLRLIYYSQIVNDFQKGDIAEGYSVSREKKESFPLTVTSAQKNPTAFYLCASSIDRFSGNTIYFGEGSWLTVV.

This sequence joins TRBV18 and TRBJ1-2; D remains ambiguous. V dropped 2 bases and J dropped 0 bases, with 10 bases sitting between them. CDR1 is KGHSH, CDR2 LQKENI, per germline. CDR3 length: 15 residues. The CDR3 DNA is TGTGCCAGCTCACCAAAGTACAGTGCTAACTATGGCTACACCTTC. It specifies CASSPKYSANYGYTF.